Below, one T cell receptor (beta chain) is given with its context. This specimen belongs to a study of shared clonotypes between healthy human individuals. Per the authors' pipeline: Junction-only immunoSEQ data arrived without quality scores, meaning filtering differed. Data came from immunoSEQ multiplex PCR; TCRdb stores just in-frame clones and leaves some out. The V and J calls and clone size were taken over from that table, and D and trimming were inferred from the DNA. This table holds approximately 1,500,000 clones, approximately 98% found once. CDR1 MNHNY and CDR2 SVGAGI come from the germline V gene (reference sequence). This CDR3 region has 16 residues. V gave up 3 bases and J gave up 10 bases; unmatched junction bases: 12.

The source is a man aged 25-45 years in good health. The specimen was naive CD4+ T cells sorted from blood. Subset meaning: CD45RA+ positively selected. This chain uses TRBV6-6 with TRBJ2-1; 10 positions agree with TRBD2. The chain's CDR3 is CASSYRLNLAGDEQFF. CDR3 coding DNA: TGTGCCAGCAGTTATCGGTTAAACCTAGCGGGAGACGAGCAGTTCTTC.